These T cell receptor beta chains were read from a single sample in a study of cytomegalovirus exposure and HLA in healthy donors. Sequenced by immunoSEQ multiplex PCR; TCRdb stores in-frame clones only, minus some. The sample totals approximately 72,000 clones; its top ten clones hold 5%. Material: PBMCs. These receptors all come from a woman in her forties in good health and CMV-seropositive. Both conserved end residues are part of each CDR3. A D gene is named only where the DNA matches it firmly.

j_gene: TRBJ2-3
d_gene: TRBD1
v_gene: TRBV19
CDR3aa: CARRQGEGTDTQYF
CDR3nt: TGTGCCAGAAGACAGGGTGAGGGCACAGATACGCAGTATTTT

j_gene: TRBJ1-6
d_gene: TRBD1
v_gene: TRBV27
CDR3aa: CASSLSGWTGGYNSPLHF
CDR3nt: TGTGCCAGCAGTTTATCTGGGTGGACAGGGGGTTATAATTCACCCCTCCACTTT

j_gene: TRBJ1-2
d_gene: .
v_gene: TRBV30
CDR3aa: CAWSWEGGYTF
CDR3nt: TGTGCCTGGAGTTGGGAGGGTGGCTACACCTTC

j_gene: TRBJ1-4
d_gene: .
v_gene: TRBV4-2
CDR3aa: CASSQEPPGSGSEKLFF
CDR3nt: TGTGCCAGCAGCCAAGAGCCCCCGGGAAGCGGGTCGGAAAAACTGTTTTTT

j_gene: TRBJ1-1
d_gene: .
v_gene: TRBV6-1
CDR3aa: CASTLRTLQGAFF
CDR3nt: TGTGCCAGCACCCTCAGGACACTTCAAGGAGCTTTCTTT

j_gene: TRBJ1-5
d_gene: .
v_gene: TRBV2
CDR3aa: CASAGRYNQPQHF
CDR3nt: TGTGCCAGCGCCGGCAGGTACAATCAGCCCCAGCATTTT

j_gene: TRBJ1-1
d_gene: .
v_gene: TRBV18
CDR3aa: CASSPGGLYTEAFF
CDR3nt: TGTGCCAGCTCACCGGGGGGTCTGTACACTGAAGCTTTCTTT

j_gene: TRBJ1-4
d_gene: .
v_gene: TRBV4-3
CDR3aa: CASSQVRPRRDEKLFF
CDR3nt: TGCGCCAGCAGCCAAGTCAGGCCCCGGAGGGATGAAAAACTGTTTTTT

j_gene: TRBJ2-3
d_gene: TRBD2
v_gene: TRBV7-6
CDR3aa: CASSLLVQGSGISTDTQYF
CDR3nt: TGTGCCAGCAGCTTACTGGTTCAGGGTAGCGGGATCAGCACAGATACGCAGTATTTT

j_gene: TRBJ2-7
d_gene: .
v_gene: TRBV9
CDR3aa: CASSVGGEPYEQYF
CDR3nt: TGTGCCAGCAGCGTAGGGGGGGAGCCTTACGAGCAGTACTTC

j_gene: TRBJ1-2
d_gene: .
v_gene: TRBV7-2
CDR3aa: CASSLARILPRGYTF
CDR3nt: TGTGCCAGCAGCTTAGCGCGGATCTTGCCCCGCGGCTACACCTTC

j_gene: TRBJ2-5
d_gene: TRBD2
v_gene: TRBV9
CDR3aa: CASSVGGGAGETQYF
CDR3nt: TGTGCCAGCAGCGTAGGGGGAGGGGCGGGAGAGACCCAGTACTTC

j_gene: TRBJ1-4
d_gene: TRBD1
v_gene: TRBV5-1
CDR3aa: CASSLGGGKSEKLFF
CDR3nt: TGCGCCAGCAGCTTGGGAGGGGGCAAGAGTGAAAAACTGTTTTTT

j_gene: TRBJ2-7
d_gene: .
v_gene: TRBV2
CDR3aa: CASSDRERYEQYF
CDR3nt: TGTGCCAGCAGTGACAGGGAAAGGTACGAGCAGTACTTC

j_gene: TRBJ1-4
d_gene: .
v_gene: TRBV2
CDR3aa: CASSLTGTHEKLFF
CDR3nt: TGTGCCAGCAGCTTAACAGGTACACATGAAAAACTGTTTTTT

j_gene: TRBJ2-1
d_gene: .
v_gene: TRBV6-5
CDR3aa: CASSIRGSPYNEQFF
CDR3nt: TGTGCCAGCAGCATTCGGGGGTCTCCCTACAATGAGCAGTTCTTC

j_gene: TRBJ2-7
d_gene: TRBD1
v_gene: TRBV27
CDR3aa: CASSLGLTGEQYF
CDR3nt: TGTGCCAGCAGTTTGGGGCTGACAGGGGAACAGTACTTC

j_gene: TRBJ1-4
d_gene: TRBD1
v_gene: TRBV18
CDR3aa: CASSPRTGGDEKLFF
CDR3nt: TGTGCCAGCTCCCCGAGGACAGGGGGTGATGAAAAACTGTTTTTT

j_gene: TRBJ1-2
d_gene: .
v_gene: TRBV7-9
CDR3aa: CASIRFMGDGANYGYTF
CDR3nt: TGTGCCAGCATCCGTTTCATGGGTGATGGAGCTAACTATGGCTACACCTTC

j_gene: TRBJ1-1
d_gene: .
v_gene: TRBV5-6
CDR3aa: CASSRGINTEAFF
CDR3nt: TGTGCCAGCAGCCGAGGGATTAACACTGAAGCTTTCTTT

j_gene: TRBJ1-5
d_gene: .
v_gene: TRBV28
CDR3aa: CASSSNNLEQPQHF
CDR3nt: TGTGCCAGCAGTTCGAACAACCTCGAACAGCCCCAGCATTTT

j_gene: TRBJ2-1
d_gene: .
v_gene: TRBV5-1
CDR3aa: CASSSRQELAYNEQFF
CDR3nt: TGCGCCAGCAGCTCCAGACAGGAATTGGCCTACAATGAGCAGTTCTTC

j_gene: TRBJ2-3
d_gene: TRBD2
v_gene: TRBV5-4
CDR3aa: CASSGGVAGGSTDTQYF
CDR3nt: TGTGCCAGCAGCGGCGGGGTAGCGGGGGGGAGCACAGATACGCAGTATTTT

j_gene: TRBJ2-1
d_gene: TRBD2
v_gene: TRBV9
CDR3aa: CASSVASGYNEQFF
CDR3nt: TGTGCCAGCAGCGTGGCTAGCGGGTACAATGAGCAGTTCTTC

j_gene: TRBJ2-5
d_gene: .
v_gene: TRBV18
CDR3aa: CASSLMRETQYF
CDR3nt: TGTGCCAGCTCCCTAATGAGGGAGACCCAGTACTTC

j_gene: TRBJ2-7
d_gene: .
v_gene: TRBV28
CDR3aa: CASSSPGQTTYEQYF
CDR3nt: TGTGCCAGCAGTTCTCCGGGACAAACCACCTACGAGCAGTACTTC

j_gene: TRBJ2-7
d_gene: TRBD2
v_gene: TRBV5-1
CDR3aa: CASSFGLAGVYAYEQYF
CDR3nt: TGCGCCAGCAGCTTTGGGCTAGCGGGGGTCTATGCCTACGAGCAGTACTTC

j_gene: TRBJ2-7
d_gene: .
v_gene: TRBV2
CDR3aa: CASRGGHLTYEQYF
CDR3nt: TGCGCCAGCAGAGGCGGACACCTAACCTACGAGCAGTACTTC

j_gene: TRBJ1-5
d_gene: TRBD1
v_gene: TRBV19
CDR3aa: CASRDRQGGYQPQHF
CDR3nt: TGTGCCAGTAGGGACAGGCAGGGTGGGTATCAGCCCCAGCATTTT

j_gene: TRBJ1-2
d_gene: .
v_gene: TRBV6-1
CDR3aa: CASSEVGVSTGYTF
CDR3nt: TGTGCCAGCAGTGAAGTAGGAGTGTCCACCGGCTACACCTTC

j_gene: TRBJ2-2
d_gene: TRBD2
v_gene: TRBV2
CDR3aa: CASSGGLAGTGELFF
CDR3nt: TGTGCCAGCAGTGGGGGGCTAGCGGGGACCGGGGAGCTGTTTTTT

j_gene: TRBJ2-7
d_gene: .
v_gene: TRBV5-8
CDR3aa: CASSPGHTYEQYF
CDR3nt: TGTGCCAGCAGCCCGGGACATACCTACGAGCAGTACTTC

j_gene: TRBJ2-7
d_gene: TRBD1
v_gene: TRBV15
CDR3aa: CATSRGETGGGDEQYF
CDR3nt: TGTGCCACCAGCAGAGGAGAGACAGGGGGAGGGGACGAGCAGTACTTC

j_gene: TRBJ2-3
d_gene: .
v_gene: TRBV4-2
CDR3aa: CASSETSTDTQYF
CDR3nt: TGTGCCAGCAGCGAGACTAGCACAGATACGCAGTATTTT

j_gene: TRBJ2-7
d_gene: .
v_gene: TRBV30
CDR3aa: CAWSFISYEQYF
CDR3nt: TGTGCCTGGAGTTTCATCTCCTACGAGCAGTACTTC

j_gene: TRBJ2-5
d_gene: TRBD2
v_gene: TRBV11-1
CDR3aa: CASSWASGGETQYF
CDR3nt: TGTGCCAGCAGCTGGGCTAGCGGGGGAGAGACCCAGTACTTC

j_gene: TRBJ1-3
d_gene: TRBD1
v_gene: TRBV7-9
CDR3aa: CASSSDRGRRGNTIYF
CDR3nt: TGTGCCAGCAGCTCCGACAGGGGGCGAAGAGGAAACACCATATATTTT

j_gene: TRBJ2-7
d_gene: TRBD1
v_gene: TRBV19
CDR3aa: CASSSGTGSSYEQYF
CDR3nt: TGTGCCAGTAGTTCCGGGACAGGAAGCTCCTACGAGCAGTACTTC

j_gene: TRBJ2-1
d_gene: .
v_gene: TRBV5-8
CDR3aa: CASSLDLRGTYNEQFF
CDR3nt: TGTGCCAGCAGCTTGGATTTGCGCGGGACCTACAATGAGCAGTTCTTC

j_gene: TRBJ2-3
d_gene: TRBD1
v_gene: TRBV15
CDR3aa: CATGQGRDLVGDTQYF
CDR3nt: TGTGCCACCGGACAGGGAAGGGACTTGGTAGGGGATACGCAGTATTTT

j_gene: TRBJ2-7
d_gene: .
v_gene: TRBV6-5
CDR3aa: CASSSQGQLFYEQYF
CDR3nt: TGTGCCAGCAGTTCTCAAGGACAGCTGTTCTACGAGCAGTACTTC

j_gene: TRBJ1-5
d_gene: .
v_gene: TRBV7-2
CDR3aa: CASSSVWAAANQPQHF
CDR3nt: TGTGCCAGCAGCTCCGTCTGGGCAGCGGCCAATCAGCCCCAGCATTTT

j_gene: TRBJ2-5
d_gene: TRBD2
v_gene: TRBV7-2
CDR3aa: CASSLVVGGAGAGETQYF
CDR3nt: TGTGCCAGCAGCTTAGTAGTTGGGGGAGCGGGGGCCGGAGAGACCCAGTACTTC

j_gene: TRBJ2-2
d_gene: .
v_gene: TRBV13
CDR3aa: CASSLIYTGELFF
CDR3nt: TGTGCCAGCAGCCTAATTTACACCGGGGAGCTGTTTTTT

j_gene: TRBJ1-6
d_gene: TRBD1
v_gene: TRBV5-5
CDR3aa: CASSFTGDSPLHF
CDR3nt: TGTGCCAGCAGTTTCACAGGGGATTCACCCCTCCACTTT

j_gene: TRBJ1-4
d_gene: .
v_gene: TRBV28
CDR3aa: CASSLREKLFF
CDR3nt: TGTGCCAGCAGTTTACGGGAAAAACTGTTTTTT

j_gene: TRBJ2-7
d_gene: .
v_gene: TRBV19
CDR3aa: CASTLFSSGFRCYEQYF
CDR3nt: TGTGCCAGTACCCTATTCTCTTCGGGATTTAGGTGCTACGAGCAGTACTTC

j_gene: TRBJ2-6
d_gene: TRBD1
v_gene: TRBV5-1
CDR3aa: CASSWDRSGANVLTF
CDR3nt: TGCGCCAGCAGCTGGGACAGATCTGGGGCCAACGTCCTGACTTTC

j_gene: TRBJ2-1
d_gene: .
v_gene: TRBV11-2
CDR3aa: CASSLVAHVSYNEQFF
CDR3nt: TGTGCCAGCAGCTTAGTGGCACACGTCTCCTACAATGAGCAGTTCTTC

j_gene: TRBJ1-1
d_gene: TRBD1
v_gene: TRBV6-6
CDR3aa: CASSYGQGVGEAFF
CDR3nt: TGTGCCAGCAGTTACGGGCAGGGGGTGGGTGAAGCTTTCTTT

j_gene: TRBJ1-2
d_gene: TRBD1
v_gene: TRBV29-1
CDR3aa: CSVEGGDSSFDYGYTF
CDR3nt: TGCAGCGTTGAAGGAGGGGACAGCTCTTTTGACTATGGCTACACCTTC